This TCR beta chain was recovered during a study of T-cell reconstitution after alpha-beta-depleted transplantation in children. This clonotype was seen a few times. As it was prepared, the TCRbeta library received unique molecular identifiers. TCRdb reprocessed the PCR reads with MiXCR, giving one entry per CDR3 protein. The repertoire holds 400,000 to 500,000 distinct CDR3 sequences, with about 11% as singletons. The specimen was PBMCs from the stem cell graft donor, collected from the stem cell graft. The origin of this receptor is a human donor who donated a stem cell graft to a child with acute myeloid leukemia.

CDR3 DNA: TGCAGTGCTATTGGCGGGGACTCACCCCTCCACTTT. Translation: CSAIGGDSPLHF. The chain recombines TRBV20-1 with TRBJ1-6; a possible D gene is TRBD1 (5 bases). The germline CDR1 and CDR2 sequences are DFQATT and SNEGSKA (reference sequence). The V and J ends lost 4 bases and 10 bases respectively, with 11 bases between them. The CDR3 is 12 residues long.